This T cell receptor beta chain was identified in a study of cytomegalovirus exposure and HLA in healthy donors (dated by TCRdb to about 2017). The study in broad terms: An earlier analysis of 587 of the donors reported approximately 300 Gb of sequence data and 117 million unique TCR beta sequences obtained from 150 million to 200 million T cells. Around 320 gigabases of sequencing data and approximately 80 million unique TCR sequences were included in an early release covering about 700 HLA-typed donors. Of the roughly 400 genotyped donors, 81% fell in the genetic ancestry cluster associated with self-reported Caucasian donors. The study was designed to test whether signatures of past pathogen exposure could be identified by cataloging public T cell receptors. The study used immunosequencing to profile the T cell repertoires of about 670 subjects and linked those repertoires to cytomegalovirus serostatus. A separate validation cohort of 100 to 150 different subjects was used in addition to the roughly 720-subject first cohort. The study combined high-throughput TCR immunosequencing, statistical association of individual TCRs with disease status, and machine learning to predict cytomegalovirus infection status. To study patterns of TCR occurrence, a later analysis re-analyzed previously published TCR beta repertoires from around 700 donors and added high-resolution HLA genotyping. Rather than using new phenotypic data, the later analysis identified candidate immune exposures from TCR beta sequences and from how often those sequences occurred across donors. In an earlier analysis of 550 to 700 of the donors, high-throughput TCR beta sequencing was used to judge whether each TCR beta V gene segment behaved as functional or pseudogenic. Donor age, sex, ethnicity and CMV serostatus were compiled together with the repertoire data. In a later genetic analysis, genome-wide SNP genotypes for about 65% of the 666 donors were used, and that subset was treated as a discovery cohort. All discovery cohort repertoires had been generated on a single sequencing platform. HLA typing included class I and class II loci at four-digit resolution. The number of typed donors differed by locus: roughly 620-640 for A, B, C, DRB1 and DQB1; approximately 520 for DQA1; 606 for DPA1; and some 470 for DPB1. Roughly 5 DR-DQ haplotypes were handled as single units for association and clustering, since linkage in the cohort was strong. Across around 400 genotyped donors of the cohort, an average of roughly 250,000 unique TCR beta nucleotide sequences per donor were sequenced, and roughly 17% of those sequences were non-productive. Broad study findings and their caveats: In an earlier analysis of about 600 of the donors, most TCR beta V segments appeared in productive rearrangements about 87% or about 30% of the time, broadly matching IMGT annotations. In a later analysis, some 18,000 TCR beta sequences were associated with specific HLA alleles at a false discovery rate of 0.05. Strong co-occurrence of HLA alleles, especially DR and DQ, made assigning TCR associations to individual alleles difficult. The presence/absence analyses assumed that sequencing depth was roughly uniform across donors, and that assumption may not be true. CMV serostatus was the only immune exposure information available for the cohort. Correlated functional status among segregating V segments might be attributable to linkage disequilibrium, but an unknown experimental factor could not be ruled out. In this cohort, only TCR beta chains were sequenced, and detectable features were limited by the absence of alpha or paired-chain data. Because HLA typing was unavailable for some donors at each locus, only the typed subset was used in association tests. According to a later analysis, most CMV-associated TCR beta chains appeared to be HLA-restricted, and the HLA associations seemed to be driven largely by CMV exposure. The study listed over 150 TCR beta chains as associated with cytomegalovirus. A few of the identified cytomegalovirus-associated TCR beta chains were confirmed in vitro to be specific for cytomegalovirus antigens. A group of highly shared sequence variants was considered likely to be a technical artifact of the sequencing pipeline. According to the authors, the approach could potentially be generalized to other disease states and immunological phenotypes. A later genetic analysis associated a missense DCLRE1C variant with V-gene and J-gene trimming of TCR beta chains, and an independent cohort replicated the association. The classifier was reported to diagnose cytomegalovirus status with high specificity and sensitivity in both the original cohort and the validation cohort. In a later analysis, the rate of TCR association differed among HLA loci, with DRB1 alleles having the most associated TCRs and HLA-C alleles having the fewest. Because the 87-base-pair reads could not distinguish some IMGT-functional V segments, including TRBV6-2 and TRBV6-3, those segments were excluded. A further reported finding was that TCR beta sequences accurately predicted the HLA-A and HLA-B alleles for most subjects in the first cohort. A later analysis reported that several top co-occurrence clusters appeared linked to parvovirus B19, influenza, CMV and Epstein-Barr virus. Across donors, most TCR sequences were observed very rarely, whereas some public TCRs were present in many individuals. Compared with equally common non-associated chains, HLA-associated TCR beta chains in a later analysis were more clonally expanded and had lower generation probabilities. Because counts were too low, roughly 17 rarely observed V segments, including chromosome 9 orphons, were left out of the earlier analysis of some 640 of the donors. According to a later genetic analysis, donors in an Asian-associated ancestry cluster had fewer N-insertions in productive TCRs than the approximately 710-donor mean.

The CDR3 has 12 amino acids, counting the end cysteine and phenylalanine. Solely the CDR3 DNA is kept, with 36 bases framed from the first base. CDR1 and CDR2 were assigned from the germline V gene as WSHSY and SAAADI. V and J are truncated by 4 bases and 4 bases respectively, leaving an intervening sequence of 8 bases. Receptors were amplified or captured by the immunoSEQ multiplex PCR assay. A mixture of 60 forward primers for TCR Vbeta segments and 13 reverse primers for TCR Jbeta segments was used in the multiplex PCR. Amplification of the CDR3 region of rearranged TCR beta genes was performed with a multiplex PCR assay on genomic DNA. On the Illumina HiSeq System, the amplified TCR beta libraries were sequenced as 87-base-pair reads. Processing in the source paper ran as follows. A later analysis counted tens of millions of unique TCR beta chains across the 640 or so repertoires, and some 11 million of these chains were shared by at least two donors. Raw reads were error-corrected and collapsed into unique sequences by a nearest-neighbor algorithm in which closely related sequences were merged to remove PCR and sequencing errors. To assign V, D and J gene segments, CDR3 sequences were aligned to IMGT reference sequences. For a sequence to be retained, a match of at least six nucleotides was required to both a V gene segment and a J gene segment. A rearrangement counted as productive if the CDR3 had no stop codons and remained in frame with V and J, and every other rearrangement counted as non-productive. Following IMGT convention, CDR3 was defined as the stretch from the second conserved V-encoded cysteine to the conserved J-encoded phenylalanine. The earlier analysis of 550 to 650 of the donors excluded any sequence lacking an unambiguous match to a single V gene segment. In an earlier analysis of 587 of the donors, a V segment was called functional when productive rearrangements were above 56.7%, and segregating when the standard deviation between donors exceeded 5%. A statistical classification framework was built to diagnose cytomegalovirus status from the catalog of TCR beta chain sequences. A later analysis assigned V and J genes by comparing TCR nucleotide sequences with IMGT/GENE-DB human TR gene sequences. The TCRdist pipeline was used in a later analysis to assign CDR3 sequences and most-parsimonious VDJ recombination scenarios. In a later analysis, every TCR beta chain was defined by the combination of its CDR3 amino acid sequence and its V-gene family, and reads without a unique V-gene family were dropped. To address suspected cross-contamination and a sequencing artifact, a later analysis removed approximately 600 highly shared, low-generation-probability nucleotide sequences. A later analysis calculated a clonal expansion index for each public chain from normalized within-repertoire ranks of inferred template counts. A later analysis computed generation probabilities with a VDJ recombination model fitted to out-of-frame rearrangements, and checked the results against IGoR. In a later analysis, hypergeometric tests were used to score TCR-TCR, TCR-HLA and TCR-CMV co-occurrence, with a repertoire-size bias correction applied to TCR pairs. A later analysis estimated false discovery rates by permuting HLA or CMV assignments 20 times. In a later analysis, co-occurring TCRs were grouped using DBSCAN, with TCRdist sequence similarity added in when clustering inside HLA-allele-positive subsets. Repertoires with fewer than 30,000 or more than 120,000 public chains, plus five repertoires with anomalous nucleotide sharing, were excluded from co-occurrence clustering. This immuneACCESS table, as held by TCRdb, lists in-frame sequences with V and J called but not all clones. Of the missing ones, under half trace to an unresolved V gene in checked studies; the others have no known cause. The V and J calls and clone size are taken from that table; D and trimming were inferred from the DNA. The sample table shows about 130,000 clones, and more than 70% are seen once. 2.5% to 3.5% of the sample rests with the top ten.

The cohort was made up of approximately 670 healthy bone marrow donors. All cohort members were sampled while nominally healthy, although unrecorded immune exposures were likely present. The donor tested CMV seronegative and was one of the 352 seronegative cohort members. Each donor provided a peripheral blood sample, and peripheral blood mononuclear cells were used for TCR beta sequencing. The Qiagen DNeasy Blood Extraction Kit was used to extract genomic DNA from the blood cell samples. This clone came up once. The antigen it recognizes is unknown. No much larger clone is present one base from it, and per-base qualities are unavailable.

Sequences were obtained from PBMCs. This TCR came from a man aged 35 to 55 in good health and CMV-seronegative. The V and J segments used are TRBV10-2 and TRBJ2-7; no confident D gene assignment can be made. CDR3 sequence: CASSGTIYEQYF. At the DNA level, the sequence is TGCGCCAGCAGTGGCACAATATACGAGCAGTACTTC.